A selection of T cell receptor beta chains follows, all from one sample in a study of shared clonotypes between healthy human individuals. Assay: immunoSEQ multiplex PCR; the TCRdb copy retains only in-frame clones and omits some. The data contain roughly 2 million clones, 85% to 95% of them singletons. The sample taken for sequencing was naive CD4+ T cells sorted from blood. These TCRs come from a young man in good health. CDR3s include the opening cysteine and the closing phenylalanine or tryptophan.

cdr3_aa: CASSYALAGETQYF; j_call: TRBJ2-5; v_call: TRBV6-5
cdr3_aa: CASRDRDYNSPLHF; j_call: TRBJ1-6; v_call: TRBV25-1
cdr3_aa: CASSLKGGGPGRNEQFF; j_call: TRBJ2-1; v_call: TRBV11-2
cdr3_aa: CASSYSGTSGSYEQYF; j_call: TRBJ2-7; v_call: TRBV6-5
cdr3_aa: CASSFGLSGANVLTF; j_call: TRBJ2-6; v_call: TRBV11-2
cdr3_aa: CASRRGDEAFF; j_call: TRBJ1-1; v_call: TRBV6-1
cdr3_aa: CSVKTGSSNQPQHF; j_call: TRBJ1-5; v_call: TRBV29-1
cdr3_aa: CASSVGGVGVDSPLHF; j_call: TRBJ1-6; v_call: TRBV9
cdr3_aa: CASRPDRGRMGYTF; j_call: TRBJ1-2; v_call: TRBV19
cdr3_aa: CASRTGSGGDNEQFF; j_call: TRBJ2-1; v_call: TRBV6-5
cdr3_aa: CASSSDRVETQYF; j_call: TRBJ2-5; v_call: TRBV5-6
cdr3_aa: CASSNPSGFSNEQFF; j_call: TRBJ2-1; v_call: TRBV4-1
cdr3_aa: CAWSNQNTEAFF; j_call: TRBJ1-1; v_call: TRBV30
cdr3_aa: CASSPTGLAVNTEAFF; j_call: TRBJ1-1; v_call: TRBV19
cdr3_aa: CAIQRQPNTEAFF; j_call: TRBJ1-1; v_call: TRBV6-5
cdr3_aa: CASSATSGRPDTQYF; j_call: TRBJ2-3; v_call: TRBV9
cdr3_aa: CASSLATGNTIYF; j_call: TRBJ1-3; v_call: TRBV7-9
cdr3_aa: CASSLGAGDNQETQYF; j_call: TRBJ2-5; v_call: TRBV5-1
cdr3_aa: CASSLGQGWETQYF; j_call: TRBJ2-5; v_call: TRBV7-3
cdr3_aa: CASSLEGQGQSEQFF; j_call: TRBJ2-1; v_call: TRBV5-1
cdr3_aa: CASSVDRAENEQYF; j_call: TRBJ2-7; v_call: TRBV9
cdr3_aa: CASSYSYSNQPQHF; j_call: TRBJ1-5; v_call: TRBV6-5
cdr3_aa: CASSQTGGIYGYTF; j_call: TRBJ1-2; v_call: TRBV6-6
cdr3_aa: CASSLGTQRNTDTQYF; j_call: TRBJ2-3; v_call: TRBV11-2
cdr3_aa: CAWNKGISTDTQYF; j_call: TRBJ2-3; v_call: TRBV30
cdr3_aa: CASSGGTGSEYF; j_call: TRBJ2-3; v_call: TRBV6-6
cdr3_aa: CASSVTGRKNIQYF; j_call: TRBJ2-4; v_call: TRBV28
cdr3_aa: CASRSSLAGSYEQYF; j_call: TRBJ2-7; v_call: TRBV5-1
cdr3_aa: CASSLDSGRAYPPYNEQFF; j_call: TRBJ2-1; v_call: TRBV5-1
cdr3_aa: CASSWTGNYGYTF; j_call: TRBJ1-2; v_call: TRBV7-2
cdr3_aa: CAWSVRRNTEAFF; j_call: TRBJ1-1; v_call: TRBV30
cdr3_aa: CASSEVTGQGAPEAFF; j_call: TRBJ1-1; v_call: TRBV6-1
cdr3_aa: CASMGTSKNEQFF; j_call: TRBJ2-1; v_call: TRBV6-5
cdr3_aa: CASSLDGGSSYEQYF; j_call: TRBJ2-7; v_call: TRBV11-2
cdr3_aa: CASRERDLSTDTQYF; j_call: TRBJ2-3; v_call: TRBV5-1
cdr3_aa: CASSDVGPPGGQYF; j_call: TRBJ2-7; v_call: TRBV25-1
cdr3_aa: CASSSPPSGVYNEQFF; j_call: TRBJ2-1; v_call: TRBV6-6
cdr3_aa: CASSPTSGSMLETQYF; j_call: TRBJ2-5; v_call: TRBV5-4
cdr3_aa: CASSLTGQKFDYTF; j_call: TRBJ1-2; v_call: TRBV7-9
cdr3_aa: CASILGGGLKFF; j_call: TRBJ2-1; v_call: TRBV6-6
cdr3_aa: CASSLGGSGGYGYTF; j_call: TRBJ1-2; v_call: TRBV5-1
cdr3_aa: CASSSSNTGELFF; j_call: TRBJ2-2; v_call: TRBV5-1
cdr3_aa: CAISESWSLGYTF; j_call: TRBJ1-2; v_call: TRBV10-3
cdr3_aa: CASSPDNINEQFF; j_call: TRBJ2-1; v_call: TRBV18
cdr3_aa: CASKGLEGLNTEAFF; j_call: TRBJ1-1; v_call: TRBV5-1
cdr3_aa: CASSVSRGNTGELFF; j_call: TRBJ2-2; v_call: TRBV9